This entry lists 6 T cell receptor beta chains sequenced from one sample in a study of T cell repertoires in cytomegalovirus infection. TCRdb recomputed calls from the reads with MiXCR, one row per CDR3 protein. The sample shows about 680,000 distinct CDR3 sequences, around 24% of them seen only once. Material: CD8+ T cells from PBMCs. All receptors come from a human donor in good health (CMV status not recorded). Some clones in this sample may be carry-over from other donors' samples.

This clonotype appeared many times. V and J are TRBV6-2 or TRBV6-3 and TRBJ1-2; D gene unclear. Germline CDR1 is MNHEY and CDR2 is SVGEGT. The CDR3 loop spans 16 amino acids. Trimming cost V 5 bases and J 4 bases, with 20 bases left between them. CDR3 nucleotide sequence: TGTGCCAGCAGTACCTCGTTGGAGGGTCCCATCTATGGCTACACCTTC. As protein: CASSTSLEGPIYGYTF.

This clonotype was detected ten times or more. V gene TRBV7-9 combines with J gene TRBJ2-1, with D possibly matching TRBD1 (6 bases). V was trimmed by 5 bases and J by 4 bases, leaving 15 bases between them. Per germline, CDR1 SEHNR and CDR2 FQNEAQ (reference sequence). The CDR3 length is 15 residues. CDR3 nucleotides: TGTGCCAGCAGCAACAGGGAATGGGGTTACAATGAGCAGTTCTTC. Encoded protein: CASSNREWGYNEQFF.

This clonotype was found many times. V usage is TRBV28 and J usage is TRBJ1-5; weak D call: TRBD1 (5 bases). CDR3 size: 14 residues. Germline assignment: CDR1 MDHEN and CDR2 SYDVKM. V was pared by 3 bases and J by 4 bases, with 10 bases between. CDR3 amino acids: CASSLVRGNQPQHF. The CDR3, as DNA: TGTGCCAGCAGTTTGGTGAGGGGAAATCAGCCCCAGCATTTT.

V and J are TRBV3-1 and TRBJ1-4, with no clear D. The CDR3 sequence is 15 residues long. Per the germline V gene, CDR1 is LGHDT and CDR2 is YNNKEL (reference sequence). V lost 0 bases and J lost 1, with 6 bases in between. The CDR3 loop reads CASSQDAETNEKLFF. CDR3 coding DNA: TGTGCCAGCAGCCAAGATGCAGAAACTAATGAAAAACTGTTTTTT.

In its sample, this clonotype was seen many times. The chain joins TRBV20-1 to TRBJ1-2, with 8 bases matching TRBD1. V dropped 6 bases and J dropped 4; count of bases not matched to a gene: 7. Germline-derived CDR1 and CDR2 are DFQATT and SNEGSKA (reference sequence). The CDR3 runs 13 residues. CDR3 amino acids: CSAPTGAPYGYTF. CDR3 DNA: TGCAGTGCCCCGACAGGGGCGCCCTATGGCTACACCTTC.

This chain joins TRBV5-6 and TRBJ2-5, with 9 bases matching TRBD1. Germline V gene lookup returns CDR1 SGHDT and CDR2 YYEEEE. This CDR3 spans 16 amino acids. V lost 1 base and J lost 5; bases outside the gene matches: 9. For the CDR3, the DNA is TGTGCCAGCAGCTTGCCGACAGGGGGAATGCGTGAGACCCAGTACTTC. It translates to CASSLPTGGMRETQYF.